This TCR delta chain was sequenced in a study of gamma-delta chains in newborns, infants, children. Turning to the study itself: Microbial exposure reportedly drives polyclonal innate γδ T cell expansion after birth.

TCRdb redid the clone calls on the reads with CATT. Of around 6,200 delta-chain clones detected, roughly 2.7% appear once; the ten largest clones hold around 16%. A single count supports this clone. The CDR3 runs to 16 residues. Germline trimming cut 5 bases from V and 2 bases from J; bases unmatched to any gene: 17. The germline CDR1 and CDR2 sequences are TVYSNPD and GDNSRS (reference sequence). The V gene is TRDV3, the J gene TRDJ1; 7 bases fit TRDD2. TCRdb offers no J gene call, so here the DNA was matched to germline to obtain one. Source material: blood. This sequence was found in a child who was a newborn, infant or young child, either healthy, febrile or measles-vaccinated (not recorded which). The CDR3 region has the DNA TGTGCCCTTTCCTACCAGGAGCTCCGAAAGACCGATAAACTCATCTTT. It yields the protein CALSYQELRKTDKLIF. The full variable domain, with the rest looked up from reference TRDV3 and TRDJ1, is CDKVTQSSPDQTVASGSEVVLLCTYDTVYSNPDLFWYRIRPDYSFQFVFYGDNSRSEGADFTQGRFSVKHILTQKAFHLVISPVRTEDSATYYCALSYQELRKTDKLIFGKGTRVTVEP.